This entry concerns a single TCR beta chain. Antigen: not known. Cells were stimulated with CMV-infected fibroblast lysates at approximately 10 ug/mL. Memory cells lacking CD40L and CD69 with high CD45RO were sorted. Inclusion required CMV-positive serology and CD4+ counts above 400 cells/uL. Sequencing used immunoSEQ version 4 in survey mode. Generated by immunoSEQ multiplex PCR, the TCRdb table keeps only in-frame clones and is missing some. The sample holds roughly 34,000 clones; 82% are singletons and the top ten take 0.7% to 0.95%. Germline V gene data show CDR1 as LNHDA and CDR2 as SQIVND (reference sequence). V lost 3 bases and J 9 bases, leaving 8 bases between the germline ends. CDR3 length: 12 residues. This specimen comes from a study of persistence of HIV-infected CD4 T cells. In the study overall: The sample holds CD4+ T cells responsive to CMV or HIV-1 Gag.

Study results and limitations: CMV- and Gag-responding cells had lower TCRbeta richness than CD3/CD28-responding cells.

The sequences come from CD4+ T cells sorted from PBMCs after 18-hour stimulation, collected from a patient who received antiretroviral therapy. The clonotype was recovered from an adult man with HIV who was CMV-seropositive. The chain joins TRBV19 to TRBJ1-4; D gene uncertain. CDR3: CASSIGEKKLFF. The CDR3 DNA reads as TGTGCCAGTAGTATTGGGGAGAAAAAACTGTTTTTT. The entire variable domain, with the rest obtained from reference TRBV19 and TRBJ1-4, is as follows: DGGITQSPKYLFRKEGQNVTLSCEQNLNHDAMYWYRQDPGQGLRLIYYSQIVNDFQKGDIAEGYSVSREKKESFPLTVTSAQKNPTAFYLCASSIGEKKLFFGSGTQLSVL.